This is a list of T cell receptor beta chains from one sample in a study of CD8+CD57+ T cells in acquired aplastic anemia. MiXCR, run by TCRdb on the reads, gives a single entry per CDR3 protein. In the table there are fewer than 200,000 distinct CDR3 sequences, under 50% of which are singletons. The sequenced material came from sorted CD4+, CD8+, or CD8+CD57+ T cells (not recorded which) from PBMCs. The receptors were gathered from a human donor with aplastic anemia. CDR3s include the opening cysteine and the closing phenylalanine or tryptophan. The D gene is left open where the match is weak. Size tells how often a clone was seen (once, few, many) or the class of an expanded clone, and some rows leave it out.

j_call | v_call | d_call | clone_size | cdr3_nt | cdr3_aa
TRBJ1-4 | TRBV7-9 | TRBD1 | many | TGTGCCAGCAGCTCCCAGACAGGGGGACTTGAAAAACTGTTTTTT | CASSSQTGGLEKLFF
TRBJ1-2 | TRBV29-1 | TRBD1 | - | TGCAGCGTTGACTGGCAGGGGGGTGGCTACACCTTC | CSVDWQGGGYTF
TRBJ1-5 | TRBV6-5 | - | many | TGTGCCAGCAGATACGGCCTAAATCAGCCCCAGCATTTT | CASRYGLNQPQHF
TRBJ2-5 | TRBV5-4 | TRBD2 | - | TGTGCCAGCAGCTCGGGGGGACTAGCCCTCTGGGGTGGGGAGACCCAGTACTTC | CASSSGGLALWGGETQYF
TRBJ2-7 | TRBV7-9 | TRBD1 | once | TGTGCCAGCAGCCCAGGGACAGTGCCATACGAGCAGTACTTC | CASSPGTVPYEQYF
TRBJ2-5 | TRBV5-1 | TRBD1 | once | TGCGCCAGCAGTGGGACAGGGGGCTCGGAGACCCAGTACTTC | CASSGTGGSETQYF
TRBJ1-2 | TRBV19 | - | - | TGTGCCACCAGGGACTATGGCTACACCTTC | CATRDYGYTF
TRBJ2-7 | TRBV12-3/TRBV12-4 | TRBD1 | once | TGTGCCAGCAGTTTGAGGCAGGGGGCCTACGAGCAGTACTTC | CASSLRQGAYEQYF
TRBJ1-1 | TRBV5-6 | - | many | TGTGCCAGCAGCTTGGCTGCGGGCGGGACTGAAGCTTTCTTT | CASSLAAGGTEAFF
TRBJ2-3 | TRBV2 | - | - | TGTGCCAGCATGGGACTGAACACAGATACGCAGTATTTT | CASMGLNTDTQYF
TRBJ1-6 | TRBV12-3/TRBV12-4 | - | - | TGTGCCAGCAGTTTAACGCGGAATTCACCCCTCCACTTT | CASSLTRNSPLHF
TRBJ2-7 | TRBV7-9 | - | many | TGTGCCAGCAGCTTAGCTAGCGACTACGAGCAGTACTTC | CASSLASDYEQYF
TRBJ2-7 | TRBV14 | TRBD1 | - | TGTGCCAGCAGCCAAGACCCGGGACAGGCAGCCTACGAGCAGTACTTC | CASSQDPGQAAYEQYF
TRBJ2-6 | TRBV20-1 | - | many | TGCAGTGCTAGATTTGGAGGCTCTGGGGCCAACGTCCTGACTTTC | CSARFGGSGANVLTF
TRBJ1-5 | TRBV5-1 | TRBD1 | many | TGCGCCAGCAGCCCCGGGACAGGGCTTACTAGCAATCAGCCCCAGCATTTT | CASSPGTGLTSNQPQHF
TRBJ2-3 | TRBV11-1 | TRBD1 | - | TGTGCCAGCAGCTTAGCAAGCCTGCGACAGGGTCCCAGCACAGATACGCAGTATTTT | CASSLASLRQGPSTDTQYF
TRBJ2-7 | TRBV10-1 | TRBD2 | - | TGCGCCAGCAGTCGCGCAATTAGCGGGAGAACTAACGAGCAGTACTTC | CASSRAISGRTNEQYF
TRBJ2-5 | TRBV5-6 | - | - | TGTGCCAGCAGCCAAAGAAAGACCCAGTACTTC | CASSQRKTQYF
TRBJ2-1 | TRBV10-3 | - | - | TGTGCCATCAGTGAGCCCGTCAAGCTACTCAATGAGCAGTTCTTC | CAISEPVKLLNEQFF
TRBJ2-1 | TRBV19 | - | few | TGTGCCAGTAGTACCAGTTATGAGCAGTTCTTC | CASSTSYEQFF
TRBJ2-6 | TRBV28 | - | few | TGTGCCAGCAGGCCAGGAGGAGGGTTAAGCTCTGGGGCCAACGTCCTGACTTTC | CASRPGGGLSSGANVLTF
TRBJ2-7 | TRBV15 | TRBD2 | - | TGTGCCACCAGCTCAGTTCCGGGGGGGACACACTACGAGCAGTACTTC | CATSSVPGGTHYEQYF
TRBJ1-6 | TRBV19 | - | - | TGTGCCAGTAGTATGGCGTCAGGCGGTTCACCCCTCCACTTT | CASSMASGGSPLHF
TRBJ2-6 | TRBV5-1 | - | many | TGCGCCAGCAGCCCCGGATGGGGGCGGGGGGCCAACGTCCTGACTTTC | CASSPGWGRGANVLTF
TRBJ2-7 | TRBV27 | TRBD1 | - | TGTGCCAGCAGTTTCTTTGGGACAGGCCCCTACGAGCAGTACTTC | CASSFFGTGPYEQYF
TRBJ2-3 | TRBV24-1 | - | - | TGTGCCACCAACCTAGAAGGGCTGTCAGGAGATACGCAGTATTTT | CATNLEGLSGDTQYF
TRBJ2-7 | TRBV6-4 | TRBD2 | many | TGTGCCAGCAGTGTCTGGGCGGGAGGAGTCGAGCAGTACTTC | CASSVWAGGVEQYF
TRBJ2-7 | TRBV7-8 | - | once | TGTGCCAGCAGCTCCCGCGGGGTAGGCGGCCCCTACGAGCAGTACTTC | CASSSRGVGGPYEQYF
TRBJ2-1 | TRBV2 | TRBD2 | - | TGTGCCAGCAGTGAAAGGATGGCGGGGGGTGAGCAGTTCTTC | CASSERMAGGEQFF